The clone carrying this T cell receptor beta chain was recorded many times. What it recognizes is unknown. This entry is derived from a study of T cells in Graves' hyperthyroidism and ophthalmopathy. General study findings and limits: Ophthalmopathy and stable hyperthyroidism were separated by a 13 V-J model. In blood, most of the thyroid clonotypes expanded above 0.001 were also present.

Pregnant or lactating patients were excluded, as were those with uncontrolled infection or other autoimmune disease. Source material for PBMCs was around 10 ml fresh peripheral blood. Amplified TCR beta CDR3 regions derived from RNA transcripts. The HTBI set primed first-round TCR CDR3 RT-PCR. TCRdb redid the calling of the multiplex PCR reads with MiXCR, one entry per CDR3 protein. The sample has 330,000 or so distinct CDR3 sequences; 15% to 20% are singletons. The germline gives CDR1 DFQATT, CDR2 SNEGSKA (reference sequence). The CDR3 loop spans 12 amino acids. Trimming shortened V by 5 bases and J by 5 bases, and 12 bases separated the two germline ends.

Sequences were obtained from blood. This receptor was identified in a woman aged 40 to 49 with Graves' ophthalmopathy. The chain recombines TRBV20-1 with TRBJ2-5; D possibly corresponds to TRBD2 (5 bases). The CDR3, as DNA: TGCAGTGCTCCCACTAGGTCGGAGACCCAGTACTTC. Protein sequence: CSAPTRSETQYF.